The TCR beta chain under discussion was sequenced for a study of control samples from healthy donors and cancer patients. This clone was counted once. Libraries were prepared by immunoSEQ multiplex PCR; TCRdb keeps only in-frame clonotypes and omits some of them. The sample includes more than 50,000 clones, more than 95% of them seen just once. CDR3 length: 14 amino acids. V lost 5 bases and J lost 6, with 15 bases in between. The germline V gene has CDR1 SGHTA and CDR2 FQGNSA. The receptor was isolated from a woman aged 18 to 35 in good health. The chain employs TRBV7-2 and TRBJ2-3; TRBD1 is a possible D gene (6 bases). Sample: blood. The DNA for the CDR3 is TGTGCCAGCAGCCACGAGCCAGGGGATGATACGCAGTATTTT. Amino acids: CASSHEPGDDTQYF.